This T cell receptor beta chain comes out of a study of response to subunit inactivated influenza vaccine. Per germline, CDR1 SGHRS and CDR2 YFSETQ. The CDR3 covers 15 residues. V dropped 1 base and J dropped 2 bases, with 12 bases sitting between them. This clonotype appeared many times. Its antigen is undetermined. One entry per CDR3 protein results from TCRdb running MiXCR on the RT-PCR reads. The table shows around 480,000 distinct CDR3 sequences, with roughly 9.8% occurring only once. The study, taken as a whole, reports: After each seasonal influenza vaccination, few new T cells are recruited, the authors suggested.

The clonotype was recovered from a man aged 50 or older who received an inactivated influenza vaccine. Source: PBMCs from blood, taken 45 days after vaccination. V and J are TRBV5-1 and TRBJ1-1; perhaps TRBD1 as D (5 bases). This chain's CDR3 is CASSLTEGRNTEAFF. Here the CDR3 DNA reads TGCGCCAGCAGCTTGACAGAGGGGCGAAACACTGAAGCTTTCTTT.